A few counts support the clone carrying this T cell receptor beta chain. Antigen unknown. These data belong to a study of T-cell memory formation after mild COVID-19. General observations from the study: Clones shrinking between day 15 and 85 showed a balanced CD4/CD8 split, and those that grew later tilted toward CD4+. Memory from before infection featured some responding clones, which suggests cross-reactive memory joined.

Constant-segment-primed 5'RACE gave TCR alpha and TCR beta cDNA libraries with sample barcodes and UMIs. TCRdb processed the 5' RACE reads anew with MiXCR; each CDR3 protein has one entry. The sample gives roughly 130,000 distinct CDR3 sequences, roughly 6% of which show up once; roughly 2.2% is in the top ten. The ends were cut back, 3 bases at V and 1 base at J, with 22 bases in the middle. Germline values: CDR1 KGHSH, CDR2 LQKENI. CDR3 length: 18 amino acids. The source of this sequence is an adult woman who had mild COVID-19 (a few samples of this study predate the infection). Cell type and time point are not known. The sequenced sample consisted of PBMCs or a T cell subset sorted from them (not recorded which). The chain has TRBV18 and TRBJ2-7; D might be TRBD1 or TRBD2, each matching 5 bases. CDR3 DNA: TGTGCCAGCTCACCCCGGACATCTACCTCGGGAATTTCCTACGAGCAGTACTTC. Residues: CASSPRTSTSGISYEQYF. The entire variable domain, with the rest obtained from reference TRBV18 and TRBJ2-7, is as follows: NAGVMQNPRHLVRRRGQEARLRCSPMKGHSHVYWYRQLPEEGLKFMVYLQKENIIDESGMPKERFSAEFPKEGPSILRIQQVVRGDSAAYFCASSPRTSTSGISYEQYFGPGTRLTVT.